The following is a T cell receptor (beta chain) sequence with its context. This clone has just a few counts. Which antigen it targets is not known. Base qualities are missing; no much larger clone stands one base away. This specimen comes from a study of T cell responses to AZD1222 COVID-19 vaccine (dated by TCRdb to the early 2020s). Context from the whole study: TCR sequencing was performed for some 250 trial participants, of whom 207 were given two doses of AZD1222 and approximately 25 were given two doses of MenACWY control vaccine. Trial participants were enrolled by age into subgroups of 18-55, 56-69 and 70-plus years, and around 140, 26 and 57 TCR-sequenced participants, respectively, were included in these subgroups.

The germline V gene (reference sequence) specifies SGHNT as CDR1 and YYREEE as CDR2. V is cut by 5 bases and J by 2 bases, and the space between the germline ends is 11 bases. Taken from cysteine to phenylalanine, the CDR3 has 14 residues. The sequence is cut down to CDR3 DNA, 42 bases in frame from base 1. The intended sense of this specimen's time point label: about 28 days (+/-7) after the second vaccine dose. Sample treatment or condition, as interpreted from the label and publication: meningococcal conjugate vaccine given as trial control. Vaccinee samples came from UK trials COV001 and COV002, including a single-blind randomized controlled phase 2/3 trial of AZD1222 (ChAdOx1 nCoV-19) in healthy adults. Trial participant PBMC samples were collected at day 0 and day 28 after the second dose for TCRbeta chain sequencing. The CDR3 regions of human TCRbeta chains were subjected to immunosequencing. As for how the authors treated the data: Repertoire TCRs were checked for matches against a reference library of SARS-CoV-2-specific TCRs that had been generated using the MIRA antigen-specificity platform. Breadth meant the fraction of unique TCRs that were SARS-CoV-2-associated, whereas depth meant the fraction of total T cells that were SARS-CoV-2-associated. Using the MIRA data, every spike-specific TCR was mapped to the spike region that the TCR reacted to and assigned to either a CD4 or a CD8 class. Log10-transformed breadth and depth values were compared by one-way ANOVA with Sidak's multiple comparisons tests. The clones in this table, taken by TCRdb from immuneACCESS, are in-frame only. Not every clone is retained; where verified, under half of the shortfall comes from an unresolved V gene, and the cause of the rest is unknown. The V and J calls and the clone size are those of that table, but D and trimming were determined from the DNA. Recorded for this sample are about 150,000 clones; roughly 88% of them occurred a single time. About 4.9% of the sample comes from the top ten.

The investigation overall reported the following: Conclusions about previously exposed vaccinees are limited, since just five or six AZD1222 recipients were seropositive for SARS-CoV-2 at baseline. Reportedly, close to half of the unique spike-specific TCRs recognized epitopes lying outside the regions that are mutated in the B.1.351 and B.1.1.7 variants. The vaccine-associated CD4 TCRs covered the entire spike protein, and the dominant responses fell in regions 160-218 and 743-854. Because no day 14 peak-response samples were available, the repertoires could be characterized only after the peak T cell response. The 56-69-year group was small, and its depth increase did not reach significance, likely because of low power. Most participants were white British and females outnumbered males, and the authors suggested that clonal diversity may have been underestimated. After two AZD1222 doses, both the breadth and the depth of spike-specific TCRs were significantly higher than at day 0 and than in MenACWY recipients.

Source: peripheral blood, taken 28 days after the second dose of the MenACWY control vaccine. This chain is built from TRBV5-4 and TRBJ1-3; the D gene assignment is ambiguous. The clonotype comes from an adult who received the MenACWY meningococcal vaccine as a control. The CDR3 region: CASREGGPGNTIYF. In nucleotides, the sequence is TGTGCCAGCAGAGAGGGAGGGCCTGGAAACACCATATATTTT.